The present T cell receptor (beta chain) was sequenced within a study of blood T cell repertoires in COVID-19 (dated by TCRdb to between 2020 and 2021). Notes on the research overall: The collaborator samples originated in the United States, Italy and Spain and spanned the acute and convalescent phases of COVID-19. The prospective study material was composed of cDNA or gDNA derived from T cells, B-cell-depleted T cells, or PBMCs. The dataset comprised deeply sampled blood TCRbeta repertoires from subjects exposed to, actively infected with, or recovered from COVID-19. The repertoires were released in a freely available public database meant as a resource for research on the immune response to SARS-CoV-2. Samples were obtained from the ongoing ImmuneRACE study (first 160 participants) and from over a thousand subjects provided by 6 global collaborators. Nearly every sample came with metadata listing a de-identified subject ID, COVID-19 status, age in years and sex. Where available, HLA class I and class II types were taken from metadata supplied by the sample provider and were not determined by assay-based typing.

The CDR3, from cysteine to phenylalanine, totals 14 residues. CDR3 DNA is the only sequence kept; it has 42 bases, read in frame from the first base. V has 6 bases trimmed and J has 6 bases trimmed; junction bases matching no gene number 8. In the germline V gene, CDR1 corresponds to MRHNA and CDR2 to SNTAGT. On this clone itself: Its recognized antigen is unknown. The sample holds no much larger clone one base away, and base qualities are not on file.

Each collaborating institution followed its own protocols to collect whole blood in K2EDTA tubes. Collaborator samples were shipped for TCRbeta analysis as frozen whole blood, isolated PBMCs, or DNA extracted from either sample type. Study-wide conclusions, independent of this receptor: How much clinical and demographic metadata was included differed by source and by participant, and the metadata was provided uncurated.

TCRbeta CDR3 regions were amplified from genomic DNA by means of the immunoSEQ Assay, a bias-controlled multiplex PCR. The authors' analysis ran thus. Nucleated cell counts per sample were estimated from amplification of reference gene primers within the assay. To quantify the absolute abundance of each unique TCRbeta CDR3 rearrangement, sequence reads were collapsed and filtered. For each sample, productive Simpson clonality was calculated as the square root of Simpson's diversity index over productive rearrangements. Here the immuneACCESS table is served through TCRdb, limited to in-frame sequences with V and J called. Missing clones are a known gap in these copies; in checked studies unresolved V genes cover under half, and the rest lacks a known reason. V and J calls and clone size are given by that table; D and trimming were obtained from the DNA. Recorded for this sample are just over 250,000 clones; about 90% of them occurred a single time. Over 2% of the sample is in the top ten clones.

The TCR originated in a woman aged 45 to 65 with acute or convalescent COVID-19. The sample consisted of peripheral blood. The rearrangement joined TRBV6-4 to TRBJ2-7, and 10 junctional nucleotides match TRBD2. The CDR3 has the sequence CASSPSGSSFEQYF. The bases read TGTGCCAGCAGCCCTAGCGGGAGTTCGTTCGAGCAGTACTTC.